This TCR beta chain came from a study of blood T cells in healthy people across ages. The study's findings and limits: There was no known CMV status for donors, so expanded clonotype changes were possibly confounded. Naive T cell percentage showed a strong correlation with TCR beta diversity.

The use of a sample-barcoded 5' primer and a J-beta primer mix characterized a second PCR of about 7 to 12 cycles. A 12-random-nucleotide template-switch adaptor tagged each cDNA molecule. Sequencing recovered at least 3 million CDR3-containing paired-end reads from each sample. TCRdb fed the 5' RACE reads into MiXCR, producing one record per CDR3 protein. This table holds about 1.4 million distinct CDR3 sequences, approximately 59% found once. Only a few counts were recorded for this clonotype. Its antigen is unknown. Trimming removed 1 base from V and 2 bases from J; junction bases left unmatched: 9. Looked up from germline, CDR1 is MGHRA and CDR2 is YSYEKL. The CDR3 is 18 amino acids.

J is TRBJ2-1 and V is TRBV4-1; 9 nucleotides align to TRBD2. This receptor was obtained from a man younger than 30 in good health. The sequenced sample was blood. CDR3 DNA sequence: TGCGCCAGCAGCCAAGTTGCGGGAGGGCCCGAACCCTACAATGAGCAGTTCTTC. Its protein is CASSQVAGGPEPYNEQFF.